This TCR beta chain was recovered during a study of T cells after yellow fever vaccination. A process of 5'RACE template switching, which added a universal primer site and UMIs, was used to make TCR cDNA. TCRdb independently ran MiXCR on the 5' RACE reads; one entry per CDR3 protein. The data show tens of thousands of distinct CDR3 sequences, 7.4% seen once. With 4 bases clipped from V and 2 bases from J, the junction kept 6 bases outside the gene matches. Germline V lookup: CDR1 MDHEN, CDR2 SYDVKM. The CDR3 loop spans 16 amino acids. Whole-study findings and limits: A small proportion of clonotypes was detected in both the CD4 and CD8 compartments.

This clonotype was seen ten or more times. Its antigen is unidentified. The input for sequencing was CD8+ T cells sorted from PBMCs, taken 15 days after the yellow fever booster vaccination. The chain links TRBV28 to TRBJ2-7, with 12 bases identical to TRBD2. The sequence was obtained from a young man who received the YFV17D yellow fever vaccine. The CDR3 loop is CASSSPLAGGPYEQYF. The CDR3 nucleotides read TGTGCCAGCAGTTCGCCCCTAGCGGGAGGGCCCTACGAGCAGTACTTC.